A selection of T cell receptor beta chains follows, all from one sample in a study of shared clonotypes between healthy human individuals. Generated by immunoSEQ multiplex PCR, the TCRdb table keeps only in-frame clones and is missing some. The sample holds some 500,000 clones, 77% seen once. The sequenced material came from PBMCs. The receptors come from a woman between 35 and 50 years old in good health. Some clones in this sample may be carry-over from other donors' samples. Each CDR3 is given with its conserved first and last residue. The D gene is left open where the match is weak. Not every row has a clone size; where given, it reads once, few, many or a size class.

v_call	d_call	j_call	clone_size	cdr3_nt	cdr3_aa
TRBV5-4	-	TRBJ2-7	-	TGTGCCAGCAGCTTGGATGTTGGCGGACACTACGAGCAGTACTTC	CASSLDVGGHYEQYF
TRBV7-3	TRBD2	TRBJ2-3	once	TGTGCCAGCAGCCAAAGCGGGAGGGCTAGCACAGATACGCAGTATTTT	CASSQSGRASTDTQYF
TRBV10-3	TRBD1	TRBJ1-2	-	TGTGCCATCAGTGAGTCGTCCGGGACAGGGTCCCACGGTGGCTACACCTTC	CAISESSGTGSHGGYTF
TRBV18	-	TRBJ2-3	-	TGTGCCAGCTCGCCAACGGACGGCCCAGATACGCAGTATTTT	CASSPTDGPDTQYF
TRBV28	-	TRBJ2-7	-	TGTGCCAGCACCTGGAGGGGGCGTCACGAGCAGTACTTC	CASTWRGRHEQYF
TRBV7-7	TRBD1	TRBJ2-7	-	TGTGCCAGCAGCGCCGGGACAGGGGTGGGTGTCTACGAGCAGTACTTC	CASSAGTGVGVYEQYF
TRBV6-1	-	TRBJ2-1	many	TGTGCCAGCAGTGAAGCGGGAGAGGCCTACAATGAGCAGTTCTTC	CASSEAGEAYNEQFF
TRBV5-1	-	TRBJ2-7	-	TGCGCCAGCAGCATATCCGGTGGGGGCTCCTACGAGCAGTACTTC	CASSISGGGSYEQYF
TRBV6-4	TRBD2	TRBJ2-1	-	TGTGCCAGCAGTGACTCTAGCGGGAGCAGTGAGCAGTTCTTC	CASSDSSGSSEQFF
TRBV19	-	TRBJ1-5	-	TGTGCCAGTAGTCCAGGGGCAGGTAATCAGCCCCAGCATTTT	CASSPGAGNQPQHF